This passage covers 26 T cell receptor beta chains from one sample sequenced in a study of CD8 T cells in ankylosing spondylitis. TCRdb re-analysed the 5' RACE reads in MiXCR, keeping a single row per CDR3 protein. The sample comprises about 360,000 distinct CDR3 sequences, 20% of which are singletons, and around 13% rests with the top ten. Sequenced material: blood, either unsorted or a sorted T cell fraction (not recorded which). These receptors were collected from a male donor with ankylosing spondylitis or in good health (not recorded which).

The CDR3 coding sequence is TGTGCCAGCAGCCCGGTGCCTCCGGGGACCGGGGAGCTGTTTTTT. As protein: CASSPVPPGTGELFF. The chain carries TRBV7-2 and TRBJ2-2; a possible D gene is TRBD2 (5 bases). There are 15 residues in the CDR3. Looked up from germline, CDR1 is SGHTA and CDR2 is FQGNSA. V was cut by 5 bases and J by 5 bases, with 15 bases left in between. The entire variable domain, with the rest obtained from reference TRBV7-2 and TRBJ2-2, is as follows: GAGVSQSPSNKVTEKGKDVELRCDPISGHTALYWYRQSLGQGLEFLIYFQGNSAPDKSGLPSDRFSAERTGGSVSTLTIQRTQQEDSAVYLCASSPVPPGTGELFFGEGSRLTVL.

This clonotype was recorded a few times. The chain is built from TRBV7-8 and TRBJ2-5; 9 bases fit TRBD1. Losses at the gene ends were 1 base for V and 0 bases for J; bases not matched to a gene: 6. This CDR3 spans 17 amino acids. Looked up from germline, CDR1 is SGHVS and CDR2 is FQNEAQ. The CDR3 nucleotides are TGTGCCAGCAGCTTAGTAAGGGGACAGGGCAACCAAGAGACCCAGTACTTC. Protein sequence: CASSLVRGQGNQETQYF. Complete variable domain (other parts from reference TRBV7-8 and TRBJ2-5): GAGVSQSPRYKVAKRGQDVALRCDPISGHVSLFWYQQALGQGPEFLTYFQNEAQLDKSGLPSDRFFAERPEGSVSTLKIQRTQQEDSAVYLCASSLVRGQGNQETQYFGPGTRLLVL.

This chain joins TRBV15 and TRBJ2-3; 15 positions agree with TRBD2. The CDR3 extends over 17 amino acids. Unmatched junction bases numbered 3, after V lost 5 bases and J lost 0 bases. CDR1 and CDR2 (germline): LNHNV, YYDKDF (reference sequence). In DNA, the CDR3 is TGTGCCACCAGCCGCGGACTAGCGGGGGGGAGCACAGATACGCAGTATTTT. Amino acids: CATSRGLAGGSTDTQYF.

This clonotype occurred a few times. This chain links TRBV30 with TRBJ2-7; no firm D call. V lost 0 bases and J 4 bases, leaving 10 bases between the germline ends. CDR3 size: 13 residues. Germline loops: CDR1 GTSNPN, CDR2 SVGIG (reference sequence). Here the CDR3 reads CAWSVDAGYEQYF. The CDR3 region has the DNA TGTGCCTGGAGTGTTGACGCCGGATACGAGCAGTACTTC.

This clonotype was detected only a few times. The genes are TRBV5-1 and TRBJ1-2; D remains ambiguous. Per the germline V gene, CDR1 is SGHRS and CDR2 is YFSETQ. The CDR3 sequence is 14 residues long. With 0 bases removed from V and 4 bases from J, the gap between germline ends came to 10 bases. Here the CDR3 reads CASSLAGSGYGYTF. The CDR3, as DNA: TGCGCCAGCAGCTTGGCCGGGTCAGGCTATGGCTACACCTTC. Variable domain in full (rest from reference TRBV5-1 and TRBJ1-2): KAGVTQTPRYLIKTRGQQVTLSCSPISGHRSVSWYQQTPGQGLQFLFEYFSETQRNKGNFPGRFSGRQFSNSRSEMNVSTLELGDSALYLCASSLAGSGYGYTFGSGTRLTVV.

This chain uses TRBV7-9 with TRBJ2-7, with 9 bases lining up with TRBD1. Germline values: CDR1 SEHNR, CDR2 FQNEAQ (reference sequence). The CDR3 has 16 residues. V shed 5 bases, J shed 4 bases, and the junction held 12 bases outside the gene matches. This chain's CDR3 is CASSVTTGTGFYEQYF. In nucleotides, the CDR3 is TGTGCCAGCAGCGTAACAACCGGGACAGGGTTTTACGAGCAGTACTTC.

This clonotype came up many times. V gene TRBV12-3 or TRBV12-4 combines with J gene TRBJ2-3, with D possibly being TRBD2 (6 bases). Deletions cut 3 bases from V and 3 bases from J, with 13 bases between. The CDR3 runs 15 residues. CDR3 coding DNA: TGTGCCAGCAGTTTTGCGGGGACGGGGACAGATACGCAGTATTTT. It translates to CASSFAGTGTDTQYF.

This clonotype was recorded a few times. V usage is TRBV6-4 and J usage is TRBJ2-1; tentative D call: TRBD2 (6 bases). From germline, CDR1 is MRHNA and CDR2 SNTAGT. This CDR3 has 15 amino acids. The V end was cut by 3 bases, the J end by 0 bases, with 9 bases between. The CDR3 bases are TGTGCCAGCAGTGATACGGGGGTCTCCTACAATGAGCAGTTCTTC. As protein: CASSDTGVSYNEQFF.

This chain joins TRBV6-1 and TRBJ1-2; D is undetermined. The V end lost 6 bases, the J end lost 8 bases, and 16 bases lay between the germline ends. The length of the CDR3 is 13 residues. The germline gives CDR1 MNHNS, CDR2 SASEGT. CDR3 sequence: CASSVPVARGYTF. The CDR3 DNA reads as TGTGCCAGCAGCGTGCCCGTCGCGCGGGGCTACACCTTC.

This clonotype was counted a few times. The chain employs TRBV11-2 and TRBJ2-7; no firm D call. V lost 3 bases and J 3 bases, leaving 9 bases between the germline ends. The CDR3 length is 13 residues. The germline V gene encodes CDR1 SGHAT and CDR2 FQNNGV. CDR3 region: CASSFGHNYEQYF. The CDR3 DNA reads TGTGCCAGCAGCTTTGGGCACAACTACGAGCAGTACTTC.

The V and J genes are TRBV6-1 and TRBJ1-4, with 7 positions matching TRBD1. V lost 6 bases, J lost 8 bases, and 9 bases stayed unmatched. Germline CDR1 reads MNHNS; CDR2 reads SASEGT. CDR3 length equals 14 residues. The CDR3 region has the DNA TGTGCCAGCAGACACAAGGGGGCTGGAGAAAAACTGTTTTTT. Protein product: CASRHKGAGEKLFF.

The rearrangement uses TRBV12-3 or TRBV12-4 and TRBJ1-1; a possible D gene is TRBD1 (5 bases). The CDR3 contains 16 residues. V was trimmed by 6 bases and J by 1 base, leaving 18 bases between them. CDR3 bases: TGTGCCAGCAGCCTGGGGGGGATAAGCGGGAACACTGAAGCTTTCTTT. Translating gives CASSLGGISGNTEAFF.

This clonotype was counted only a few times. The genes are TRBV5-5 and TRBJ2-1, with 7 positions matching TRBD2. From germline, CDR1 is SGHKS and CDR2 YYEKEE (reference sequence). After removal of 4 bases from V and 0 bases from J, the junction contained 7 bases not matched to a gene. The CDR3 is made up of 16 amino acids. Written as DNA, the CDR3 is TGTGCCAGCAGCCTGGGACTATACAGCTCCTACAATGAGCAGTTCTTC. It translates to CASSLGLYSSYNEQFF.

This clonotype came up a few times. V is TRBV27 and J is TRBJ2-3; 7 bases align to TRBD2. The CDR3 consists of 15 residues. The germline V gene has CDR1 MNHEY and CDR2 SMNVEV (reference sequence). The ends lost 5 bases at V and 6 bases at J; junction bases unmatched: 11. The CDR3 here is CASSVPSGNVDTQYF. The CDR3 DNA follows: TGTGCCAGCAGTGTCCCTAGCGGTAATGTGGATACGCAGTATTTT.

The chain recombines TRBV13 with TRBJ2-5; possible D gene TRBD2, 5 bases. The CDR3 has 16 amino acids. V shed 5 bases and J shed 7 bases, with 23 bases lying between them. CDR1 and CDR2 (germline): PRHDT, FYEKMQ (reference sequence). The CDR3 DNA is TGTGCCAGCAGCACCCTCCGGGATCACCAAAGCGGGACCCAGTACTTC. Its translation is CASSTLRDHQSGTQYF.

The V gene is TRBV4-1, the J gene TRBJ2-2; D uncertain. V lost 1 base and J lost 7, with 4 bases in between. The CDR3 is 12 residues long. Germline CDR1 reads MGHRA; CDR2 reads YSYEKL. CDR3 bases: TGCGCCAGCAGCCAAGGGGTCGGGGAGCTGTTTTTT. It yields the protein CASSQGVGELFF.

V gene TRBV20-1 combines with J gene TRBJ2-1, with D possibly being TRBD2 (6 bases). Germline assignment: CDR1 DFQATT and CDR2 SNEGSKA (reference sequence). This CDR3 region has 15 residues. V dropped 3 bases and J dropped 4 bases, with 16 bases sitting between them. The CDR3 DNA is TGCAGTGCTAGGGTTTGGCGGGGACGATACAATGAGCAGTTCTTC. This translates into CSARVWRGRYNEQFF.

V usage is TRBV6-1 and J usage is TRBJ2-7; the D gene could be TRBD1 or TRBD2 (5 bases each). Trimming cost V 7 bases and J 0 bases, with 19 bases left between them. From germline, CDR1 is MNHNS and CDR2 SASEGT. The CDR3 runs to 16 residues. The CDR3 coding sequence is TGTGCCAGCATCCCGAAGTGGGACGGAATCTCCTACGAGCAGTACTTC. Protein: CASIPKWDGISYEQYF.

The chain joins TRBV4-1 to TRBJ2-5; TRBD1 agrees at 7 bases. The CDR3 spans 16 residues. With 1 base clipped from V and 5 bases from J, the junction kept 10 bases outside the gene matches. CDR1 is MGHRA, CDR2 YSYEKL, per germline. CDR3 in amino acids: CASSQVFVGGEETQYF. The DNA of the CDR3 is TGCGCCAGCAGCCAAGTTTTCGTAGGGGGCGAGGAGACCCAGTACTTC.

The chain couples TRBV5-1 to TRBJ2-1; D gene ambiguous. Germline values: CDR1 SGHRS, CDR2 YFSETQ. The V end lost 0 bases, the J end lost 3 bases, and 7 bases lay between the germline ends. The CDR3 sequence is 14 residues long. The CDR3 DNA reads as TGCGCCAGCAGCTTGGAGGGCAACTACAATGAGCAGTTCTTC. Amino acid sequence: CASSLEGNYNEQFF.

This clonotype was counted a few times. V gene TRBV12-3 or TRBV12-4 combines with J gene TRBJ2-5, with D maybe TRBD1 (6 bases). The CDR3 is made up of 14 amino acids. Deletions cut 5 bases from V and 4 bases from J, with 14 bases between. For the CDR3, the DNA is TGTGCCAGCAGTCCCCGGACAGCCCGAGAGACCCAGTACTTC. It codes for CASSPRTARETQYF.

This clonotype showed up just a few times. The V gene is TRBV12-3 or TRBV12-4, the J gene TRBJ2-7, with a weak D call TRBD1 (6 bases). Trimming pared 6 bases from V and 9 bases from J, leaving 15 bases between. The CDR3 length is 12 residues. CDR3 region: CASRGTGIAQYF. The CDR3 nucleotides read TGTGCCAGCAGGGGAACAGGGATCGCGCAGTACTTC.

This clonotype was detected ten times or more. J is TRBJ2-7 and V is TRBV6-5; weak D call: TRBD1 (6 bases). The germline V gene encodes CDR1 MNHEY and CDR2 SVGAGI. CDR3 size: 13 residues. Trimming removed 2 bases from V and 1 base from J, with 6 bases in between. The CDR3 bases are TGTGCCAGCAGTTACAGGGGGTCCTACGAGCAGTACTTC. Amino acid sequence: CASSYRGSYEQYF.

V is TRBV7-9 and J is TRBJ2-5; 7 positions agree with TRBD2. CDR3 length: 16 amino acids. The V and J ends lost 1 base and 5 bases, in that order; junction bases with no gene match: 10. Germline V gene sequence: CDR1 SEHNR, CDR2 FQNEAQ (reference sequence). The CDR3 region has the DNA TGTGCCAGCAGCTTAGAGGGCGGGGGTTACTTGGAGACCCAGTACTTC. This encodes CASSLEGGGYLETQYF.

CDR3 sequence reads: CASSLALGAQGAQYF. CDR3 sequence (DNA): TGTGCCAGCAGCTTAGCACTAGGGGCCCAAGGGGCCCAGTACTTC. The chain carries TRBV11-2 and TRBJ2-5; D tentatively reads TRBD1 or TRBD2 (5 bases each). CDR3 length: 15 residues. Between the trimmed V and J ends, which lost 1 base and 9 bases, there was a span of 18 bases. Germline V gene sequence: CDR1 SGHAT, CDR2 FQNNGV.

This clonotype was counted only a few times. This chain uses TRBV6-5 with TRBJ1-5; maybe TRBD1 (5 bases). Trimming took 2 bases from V and 9 from J, leaving 8 bases between them. This CDR3 is 12 amino acids long. Germline CDR1 and CDR2: MNHEY and SVGAGI. The DNA of the CDR3 is TGTGCCAGCAGTTACGGGCAGGGGCCCCAGCATTTT. It yields the protein CASSYGQGPQHF.